Below are 30 T cell receptor beta chains sequenced from a single sample in a study of Graves' ophthalmopathy and Graves' hyperthyroidism. The TCR beta CDR3 regions underwent amplification from RNA transcripts. A first-round RT-PCR used HTBI primers, followed by a second-round multiplex PCR. One entry per CDR3 protein results from TCRdb running MiXCR on the multiplex PCR reads. The table records hundreds of thousands of distinct CDR3 sequences, 20% to 25% of them present only once. Sequencing input: peripheral blood. Source of these receptors: a woman between 18 and 30 years old with stable Graves' hyperthyroidism.

There are many counts of this clonotype. This sequence joins TRBV28 and TRBJ2-5, with D possibly being TRBD2 (6 bases). There are 15 residues in the CDR3. Germline CDR1 is MDHEN and CDR2 is SYDVKM. The germline V and J ends were trimmed by 3 bases and 12 bases, with 23 bases remaining between them. In DNA form, the CDR3 reads TGTGCCAGCAGTTTCGTAAGGAGGGACCGCGTATTTGAGTACTTC. Protein product: CASSFVRRDRVFEYF.

This clonotype has at least ten counts. The chain recombines TRBV20-1 with TRBJ1-5, with 10 bases matching TRBD1. The ends lost 7 bases at V and 6 bases at J; junction bases unmatched: 9. Germline lookup yields CDR1 DFQATT and CDR2 SNEGSKA (reference sequence). The CDR3 has 14 residues. CDR3 protein: CSGGKGQGSQPQHF. CDR3 coding DNA: TGCAGTGGGGGGAAGGGACAGGGGAGTCAGCCCCAGCATTTT.

This clonotype was seen at least ten times. This sequence joins TRBV7-9 and TRBJ2-4, with 10 bases matching TRBD1. Germline V lookup: CDR1 SEHNR, CDR2 FQNEAQ (reference sequence). CDR3 length: 18 amino acids. V was pared by 3 bases and J by 1 base, with 9 bases of the junction left unmatched. The CDR3 is CASSFYGPGQGAKNIQYF. The CDR3 nucleotides read TGTGCCAGCAGCTTCTATGGGCCGGGACAGGGGGCCAAAAACATTCAGTACTTC.

The chain carries TRBV12-3 or TRBV12-4 and TRBJ1-2, with TRBD1 as a possible D gene (5 bases). The CDR3 has 13 amino acids. Deletions cut 5 bases from V and 8 bases from J, with 15 bases between. This CDR3 is CASSKGGVRGYTF. As DNA, the CDR3 is TGTGCCAGCAGTAAAGGAGGGGTCCGAGGCTACACCTTC.

This chain connects TRBV6-1 to TRBJ1-2; D gene uncertain. The CDR3 spans 14 residues. Germline loops: CDR1 MNHNS, CDR2 SASEGT. Trimming took 0 bases from V and 8 from J, leaving 13 bases between them. Here the CDR3 reads CASSEASQYVGYTF. The CDR3 nucleotides are TGTGCCAGCAGTGAAGCTTCGCAGTATGTGGGCTACACCTTC.

The table lists this clonotype with many counts. This chain connects TRBV29-1 to TRBJ1-1; 7 positions agree with TRBD1. V shed 6 bases, J shed 1 base, and the junction held 11 bases outside the gene matches. Per the germline V gene, CDR1 is SQVTM and CDR2 is ANQGSEA. The CDR3 covers 15 residues. CDR3 DNA sequence: TGCAGCGTCGCCCTAGAGGGGGCGGAGAACACTGAAGCTTTCTTT. It yields the protein CSVALEGAENTEAFF.

This clonotype was observed many times. The chain links TRBV28 to TRBJ1-1; possible D gene TRBD1, 5 bases. The CDR3 loop spans 15 amino acids. V lost 5 bases to trimming and J lost 1 base, with 14 bases between them. Germline CDR1 reads MDHEN; CDR2 reads SYDVKM. CDR3 loop: CASSSWGETNTEAFF. DNA of the CDR3: TGTGCCAGCAGTAGTTGGGGGGAGACGAACACTGAAGCTTTCTTT.

This clonotype was recorded many times. One junction end does not reproduce the germline sequence, and a read error may be involved. The J gene is TRBJ1-1, the V gene TRBV2; the D gene is possibly TRBD1 (6 bases). The CDR3 length is 11 residues. Looked up from germline, CDR1 is SNHLY and CDR2 is FYNNEI. CDR3 sequence reads: CASDDPGTRVF. CDR3 in DNA: TGTGCCAGTGATGACCCCGGGACAAGAGTTTTT.

This clonotype was detected only a few times. The V call is TRBV6-1, the J call TRBJ1-5, with D possibly being TRBD1 (6 bases). CDR3 length: 15 amino acids. V was clipped by 6 bases and J by 3 bases, with 15 bases between them. Germline CDR1 is MNHNS and CDR2 is SASEGT. CDR3 loop: CASRSNGGLNQPQHF. In DNA, the CDR3 is TGTGCCAGCAGATCTAACGGGGGGCTCAATCAGCCCCAGCATTTT.

This clonotype was seen at least ten times. The chain employs TRBV6-5 and TRBJ1-1, with unresolved D. V dropped 6 bases and J dropped 0 bases, with 11 bases sitting between them. The CDR3 covers 14 residues. Germline V lookup: CDR1 MNHEY, CDR2 SVGAGI. CDR3 residues: CASSFTFMNTEAFF. The CDR3 region has the DNA TGTGCCAGCAGCTTTACATTTATGAACACTGAAGCTTTCTTT.

This clonotype was counted a few times. This rearrangement joins TRBV19 to TRBJ2-7; 8 bases fit TRBD1. Germline CDR1 is LNHDA and CDR2 is SQIVND (reference sequence). This CDR3 comprises 16 residues. V was clipped by 6 bases and J by 2 bases; unmatched bases: 12. This CDR3 reads CASSRQPRTGTYEQYF. The CDR3 bases are TGTGCCAGTAGCAGACAACCAAGGACAGGGACCTACGAGCAGTACTTC.

The table lists this clonotype with many counts. The rearrangement links TRBV6-1 to TRBJ1-5; a possible D gene is TRBD1 (5 bases). The V and J ends lost 6 bases and 0 bases respectively, with 12 bases between them. Germline V gene lookup returns CDR1 MNHNS and CDR2 SASEGT. The length of the CDR3 is 15 residues. CDR3 protein: CASRRDVDSNQPQHF. In DNA, the CDR3 is TGTGCCAGCAGACGGGACGTAGATAGCAATCAGCCCCAGCATTTT.

This clonotype was detected many times. The V gene is TRBV11-3, the J gene TRBJ2-5; D is perhaps TRBD1 (5 bases). This CDR3 has 17 residues. In germline, CDR1 is SGHNT, CDR2 YENEEA. With 2 bases removed from V and 1 base from J, the gap between germline ends came to 17 bases. CDR3 bases: TGTGCCAGCAGCTTACCCCCCGTTAGGGGTATCCAAGAGACCCAGTACTTC. It specifies CASSLPPVRGIQETQYF.

This chain connects TRBV12-3 or TRBV12-4 to TRBJ2-7; no firm D call. The CDR3 runs 15 residues. Trimming pared 5 bases from V and 5 bases from J, leaving 19 bases between. CDR3 bases: TGTGCCAGCAGTACCGCCTCGCAGTACGTCGACGAGCAGTACTTC. This gives the protein CASSTASQYVDEQYF.

The chain has TRBV6-1 and TRBJ2-5; tentative D call: TRBD1 (6 bases). Trimming removed 6 bases at V and 7 bases at J, with 18 bases between. CDR3 length equals 14 residues. The V gene's germline CDR1 is MNHNS and CDR2 SASEGT. The CDR3, as DNA: TGTGCCAGCAGGGGGGACACCAAAACGTGGACCCAGTACTTC. Protein product: CASRGDTKTWTQYF.

Many counts were recorded for this clonotype. V is TRBV7-2 and J is TRBJ1-2; 11 nucleotides align to TRBD1. The junction had 6 bases not matched to a gene; V was cut back by 1 base and J by 8 bases. Germline V gene sequence: CDR1 SGHTA, CDR2 FQGNSA. This CDR3 has 15 residues. CDR3 bases: TGTGCCAGCAGCTTAGGGACAGGGGGCGGAGGCGGCTACACCTTC. The encoded protein is CASSLGTGGGGGYTF.

This clonotype has a count of ten or more. The chain links TRBV12-3 or TRBV12-4 to TRBJ1-6, with no clear D. CDR3 size: 13 residues. Trimming removed 6 bases from V and 7 bases from J, with 10 bases in between. Written as DNA, the CDR3 is TGTGCCAGCAGGAGAGAAGGAAATTCACCCCTCCACTTT. This gives the protein CASRREGNSPLHF.

The gene calls are TRBV6-1 and TRBJ1-1; D might be TRBD1 (6 bases). The CDR3 contains 16 residues. Per the germline V gene, CDR1 is MNHNS and CDR2 is SASEGT. V lost 2 bases to trimming and J lost 1 base, with 14 bases between them. The CDR3 region is CASSEFGTRWNTEAFF. The CDR3 nucleotides are TGTGCCAGCAGTGAATTCGGGACAAGGTGGAACACTGAAGCTTTCTTT.

This clonotype was picked up many times. The chain carries TRBV9 and TRBJ2-7; D may correspond to TRBD1 or TRBD2 (5 bases each). The CDR3 extends over 14 amino acids. Germline V gene sequence: CDR1 SGDLS, CDR2 YYNGEE. V lost 0 bases to trimming and J lost 6 bases, with 13 bases between them. CDR3 sequence (DNA): TGTGCCAGCAGCGTAGATGGGGGACGGGGCGAGCAGTACTTC. Residues: CASSVDGGRGEQYF.

This clonotype has more than one count but fewer than ten. The V call is TRBV20-1, the J call TRBJ1-2; 10 bases fit TRBD1. This CDR3 has 13 amino acids. After removal of 1 base from V and 4 bases from J, the junction contained 0 bases not matched to a gene. The V gene's germline CDR1 is DFQATT and CDR2 SNEGSKA (reference sequence). The CDR3 is CSARGDRGYGYTF. In DNA, the CDR3 is TGCAGTGCTAGAGGGGACAGGGGCTATGGCTACACCTTC.

V is TRBV6-1 and J is TRBJ2-2; 8 positions agree with TRBD2. Losses at the gene ends were 8 bases for V and 5 bases for J; bases not matched to a gene: 10. Germline CDR1 and CDR2: MNHNS and SASEGT. This CDR3 spans 15 amino acids. The CDR3 DNA reads TGTGCCAGCCCCCCCGGGGGGGGGCGAACCGGGGAGCTGTTTTTT. It is translated as CASPPGGGRTGELFF.

This chain uses TRBV28 with TRBJ2-5, with D possibly being TRBD2 (6 bases). Trimming removed 5 bases from V and 3 bases from J, with 16 bases in between. Per germline, CDR1 MDHEN and CDR2 SYDVKM. This CDR3 region has 15 residues. The CDR3 nucleotides are TGTGCCAGCAGTCCGGAGGCCGGCGGGAAAGAGACCCAGTACTTC. Translating it yields CASSPEAGGKETQYF.

This clonotype was counted ten times or more. The CDR3 reads CSARGYDQPQHF. CDR3 coding DNA: TGCAGTGCTAGAGGGTACGATCAGCCCCAGCATTTT. The V gene is TRBV20-1, the J gene TRBJ1-5; D unclear. Germline V CDR1 and CDR2: DFQATT, SNEGSKA (reference sequence). The CDR3 has 12 residues. The germline V and J ends were trimmed by 1 base and 5 bases, with 6 bases remaining between them.

In its sample, this clonotype was seen many times. The chain joins TRBV12-3 or TRBV12-4 to TRBJ2-5, with 9 positions matching TRBD1. V was pared by 5 bases and J by 5 bases, with 9 bases of the junction left unmatched. This CDR3 spans 15 amino acids. This CDR3 reads CASSPTWDRAETQYF. The CDR3 region has the DNA TGTGCCAGCAGTCCTACATGGGACAGGGCTGAGACCCAGTACTTC.

This clonotype was detected ten times or more. This chain connects TRBV5-5 to TRBJ2-7, with 7 bases lining up with TRBD1. CDR1 and CDR2 (germline): SGHKS, YYEKEE (reference sequence). The ends lost 4 bases at V and 1 base at J; junction bases unmatched: 8. The CDR3 spans 15 residues. This CDR3 reads CASSNDRVISYEQYF. CDR3 nucleotide sequence: TGTGCCAGCAGCAATGACAGGGTAATATCCTACGAGCAGTACTTC.

This chain connects TRBV6-5 to TRBJ1-1, with D hard to call. Germline CDR1 reads MNHEY; CDR2 reads SVGAGI. The CDR3 length is 12 residues. V lost 4 bases and J 11 bases, leaving 14 bases between the germline ends. CDR3 sequence reads: CASSSDLRGAFF. CDR3 in DNA: TGTGCCAGCAGTTCAGACCTCCGAGGGGCTTTCTTT.

At least ten counts were recorded for this clonotype. The V call is TRBV12-3 or TRBV12-4, the J call TRBJ1-5; no firm D call. This CDR3 has 12 residues. The ends were cut back, 6 bases at V and 5 bases at J, with 8 bases in the middle. The CDR3 sequence is CASSSWDQPQHF. The CDR3 DNA reads TGTGCCAGCAGCTCTTGGGATCAGCCCCAGCATTTT.

Ten or more counts support this clonotype. No conserved phenylalanine or tryptophan ends this CDR3, so it is likely a read error. The chain carries TRBV25-1 and TRBJ2-5, with D possibly TRBD1 on 5 matching bases. The length of the CDR3 is 15 residues. Trimming cost V 4 bases and J 5 bases, with 17 bases left between them. Per germline, CDR1 MGHDK and CDR2 SYGVNS. The CDR3 sequence is CASSALRPGLETQYL. Here the CDR3 DNA reads TGTGCCAGCAGTGCCCTGCGACCAGGGCTCGAGACCCAGTACCTC.

The V and J genes are TRBV30 and TRBJ2-2; D gene uncertain. V lost 3 bases, J lost 3 bases, and 11 bases lay in between. The germline V gene encodes CDR1 GTSNPN and CDR2 SVGIG (reference sequence). This CDR3 spans 14 amino acids. For the CDR3, the DNA is TGTGCCTGGAGGACGGAGCGTTACACCGGGGAGCTGTTTTTT. Its protein is CAWRTERYTGELFF.

This clonotype was found many times. The CDR3 nucleotides are TGTGCCAGCAGTCTGGGGACTAGTGCCGCCCACGAGCAGTACTTC. This translates into CASSLGTSAAHEQYF. This chain links TRBV6-1 with TRBJ2-7; 8 bases agree with TRBD2. The V gene's germline CDR1 is MNHNS and CDR2 SASEGT. V shed 5 bases, J shed 5 bases, and the junction held 11 bases outside the gene matches. This CDR3 is built from 15 residues.